This T cell receptor (beta chain) was retrieved from a study of T cells in Graves' hyperthyroidism and ophthalmopathy. A lack of ophthalmopathy progression within 18 months defined stable Graves' hyperthyroidism. Amplification of TCR beta CDR3 regions used RNA as the template. HTBI primers were used for first-round RT-PCR of the TCR CDR3. TCRdb called the multiplex PCR reads again in MiXCR, with one record for every CDR3 protein. The sample shows 340,000 or so distinct CDR3 sequences, 21% of them seen only once. Findings and caveats of the study: Peripheral blood also featured most of the thyroid clonotypes expanded above 0.001.

As for this clonotype: What it binds is unknown. One end of the junction fails to match germline, which may point to a read error.

The TCR was taken from a woman between 45 and 65 years old with Graves' hyperthyroidism. Source material: blood.

The CDR3 region has the DNA TGCACTGCTGCGACTAGCGGGAGCACAGATACGCAGTATTTT. Translation gives CTAATSGSTDTQYF. The chain is built from TRBV20-1 and TRBJ2-3, with 10 nucleotides matching TRBD2. The germline CDR1 and CDR2 sequences are DFQATT and SNEGSKA (reference sequence). CDR3 size: 14 residues.